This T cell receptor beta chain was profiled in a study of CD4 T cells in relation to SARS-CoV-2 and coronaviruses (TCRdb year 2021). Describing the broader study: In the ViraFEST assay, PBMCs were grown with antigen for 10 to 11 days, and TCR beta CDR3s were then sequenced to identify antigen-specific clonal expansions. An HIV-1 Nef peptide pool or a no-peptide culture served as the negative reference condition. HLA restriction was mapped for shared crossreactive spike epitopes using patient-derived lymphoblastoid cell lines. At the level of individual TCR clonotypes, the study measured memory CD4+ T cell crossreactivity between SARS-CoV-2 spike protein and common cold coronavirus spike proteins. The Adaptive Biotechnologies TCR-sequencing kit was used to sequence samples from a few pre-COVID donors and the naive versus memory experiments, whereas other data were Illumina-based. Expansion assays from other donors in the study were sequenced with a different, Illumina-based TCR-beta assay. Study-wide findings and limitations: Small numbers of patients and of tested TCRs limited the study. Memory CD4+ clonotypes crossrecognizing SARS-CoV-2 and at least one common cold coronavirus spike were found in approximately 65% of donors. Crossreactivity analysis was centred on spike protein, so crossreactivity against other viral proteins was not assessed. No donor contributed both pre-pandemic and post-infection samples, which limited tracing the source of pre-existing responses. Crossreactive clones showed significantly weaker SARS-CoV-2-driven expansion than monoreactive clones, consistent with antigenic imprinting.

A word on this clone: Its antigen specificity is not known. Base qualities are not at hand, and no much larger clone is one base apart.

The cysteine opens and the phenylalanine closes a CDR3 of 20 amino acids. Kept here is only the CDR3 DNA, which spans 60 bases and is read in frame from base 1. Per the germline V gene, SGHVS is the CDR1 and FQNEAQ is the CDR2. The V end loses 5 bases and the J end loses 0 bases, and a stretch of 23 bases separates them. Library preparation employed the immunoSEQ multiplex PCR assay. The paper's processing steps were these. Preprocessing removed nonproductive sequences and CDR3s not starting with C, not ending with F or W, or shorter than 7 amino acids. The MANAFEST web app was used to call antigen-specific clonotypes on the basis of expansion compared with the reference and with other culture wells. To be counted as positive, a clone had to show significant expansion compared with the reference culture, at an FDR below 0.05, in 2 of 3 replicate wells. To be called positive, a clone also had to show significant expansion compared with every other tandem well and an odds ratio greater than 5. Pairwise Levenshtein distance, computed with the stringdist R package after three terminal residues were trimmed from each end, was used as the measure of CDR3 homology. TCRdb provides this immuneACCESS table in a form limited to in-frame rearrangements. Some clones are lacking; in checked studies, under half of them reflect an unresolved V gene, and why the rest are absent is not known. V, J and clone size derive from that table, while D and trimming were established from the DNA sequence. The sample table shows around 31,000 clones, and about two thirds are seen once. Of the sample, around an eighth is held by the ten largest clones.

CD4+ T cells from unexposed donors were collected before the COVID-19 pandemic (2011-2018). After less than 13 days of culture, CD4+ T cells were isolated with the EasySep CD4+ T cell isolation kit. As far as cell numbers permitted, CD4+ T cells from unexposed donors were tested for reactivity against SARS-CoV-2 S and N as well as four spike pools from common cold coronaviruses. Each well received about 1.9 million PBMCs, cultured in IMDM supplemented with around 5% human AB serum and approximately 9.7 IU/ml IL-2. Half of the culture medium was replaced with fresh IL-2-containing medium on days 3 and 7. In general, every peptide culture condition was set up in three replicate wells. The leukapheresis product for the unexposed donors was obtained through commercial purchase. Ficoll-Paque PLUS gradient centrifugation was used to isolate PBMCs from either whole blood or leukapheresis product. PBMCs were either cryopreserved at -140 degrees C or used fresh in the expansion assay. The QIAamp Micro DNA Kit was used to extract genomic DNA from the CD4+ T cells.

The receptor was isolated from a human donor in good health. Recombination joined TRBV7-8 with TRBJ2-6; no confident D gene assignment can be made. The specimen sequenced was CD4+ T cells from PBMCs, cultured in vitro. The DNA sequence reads TGTGCCAGCAGCCCGACCCGAGTGGGGAAGTCCCCCTCTGGGGCCAACGTCCTGACTTTC. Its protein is CASSPTRVGKSPSGANVLTF.